This is a list of T cell receptor beta chains from one sample in a study of quantifying T cell responses using KT2 cells. One entry per CDR3 protein results from TCRdb running MiXCR on the UMI-ligation and nested PCR reads. The sample yields under 35,000 distinct CDR3 sequences, 7.3% seen once. Sequences were obtained from PBMCs spiked with cells of the T cell clone KT2. Receptors originate from a human donor. The CDR3 runs from the conserved cysteine through the conserved F or W. D genes are given only for firm matches. For some rows the clone size is stated as once, few or many, or as a class when expanded; others skip it.

TRBJ2-3 | NA | TRBV14 | medium-sized | TGTGCCAGCAGCCAAGATAGCGGAAACACAGATACGCAGTATTTT | CASSQDSGNTDTQYF
TRBJ2-3 | TRBD2 | TRBV30 | few | TGTGCCTGGAGTGGACTAGCGGGGGACTCAGATACGCAGTATTTT | CAWSGLAGDSDTQYF
TRBJ1-1 | NA | TRBV7-8 | many | TGTGCCAGCAGCCGCGGGGCCTTGGGGGGCGCGACAAGCACTGAAGCTTTCTTT | CASSRGALGGATSTEAFF
TRBJ1-6 | NA | TRBV12-3/TRBV12-4 | many | TGTGCCAGCAGTGCCCAGGGCCCAACTATGCCCAATTCACCCCTCCACTTT | CASSAQGPTMPNSPLHF
TRBJ2-3 | NA | TRBV7-9 | NA | TGTGCCGTGACTTCAGATACGCAGTATTTT | CAVTSDTQYF
TRBJ1-2 | NA | TRBV18 | many | TGTGCCAGCTCACCCCGGACGGCTAACTATGGCTACACCTTC | CASSPRTANYGYTF
TRBJ2-7 | NA | TRBV12-3/TRBV12-4 | few | TGTGCCAGCAGCCTTCGGTTTGGCTACGAGCAGTACTTC | CASSLRFGYEQYF
TRBJ1-5 | NA | TRBV30 | NA | TGTGCCTGGCGTTTAGCGGGGGCTGTAGGCAATCAGCCCCAGCATTTT | CAWRLAGAVGNQPQHF
TRBJ2-1 | TRBD2 | TRBV10-3 | many | TGTGCCATCAGCGGACTAGCGGAGAACAATGAGCAGTTCTTC | CAISGLAENNEQFF
TRBJ2-1 | NA | TRBV6-2/TRBV6-3 | many | TGTGCCAGCAGCCTATCAGGAGGGGGGGGTGAGCAGTTCTTC | CASSLSGGGGEQFF
TRBJ2-7 | NA | TRBV7-6 | few | TGTGCCAGCAGCCCCGGTACCTCCTACGAGCAGTACTTC | CASSPGTSYEQYF
TRBJ1-3 | NA | TRBV21-1 | many | TGTGCCAGCAGCAAACCCGCAAAGCAGGGAGCAAACACCATATATTTT | CASSKPAKQGANTIYF
TRBJ1-2 | NA | TRBV6-6 | many | TGTGCCAGCAGATCACAGGGATCGGCGGACTATGGCTACACCTTC | CASRSQGSADYGYTF
TRBJ2-5 | NA | TRBV29-1 | many | TGCAGCGTTGAAAAGACGGGACCAGAGACCCAGTACTTC | CSVEKTGPETQYF
TRBJ2-7 | NA | TRBV6-2/TRBV6-3 | NA | TGTGCCAGCAGTCGGCCCTACCTCTCCTACGAGCAGTACTTC | CASSRPYLSYEQYF
TRBJ1-2 | TRBD1 | TRBV4-1 | many | TGCGCCAGCAGCCCCGGACAGGGGGCGGCTTATGGCTACACCTTC | CASSPGQGAAYGYTF
TRBJ2-3 | NA | TRBV29-1 | many | TGCAGCATCGACGGACGCACAGATACGCAGTATTTT | CSIDGRTDTQYF
TRBJ1-5 | TRBD1 | TRBV2 | few | TGTGCCAGCAGTGCCGGTGGACAGGGCCAGCCCCAGCATTTT | CASSAGGQGQPQHF
TRBJ2-1 | TRBD2 | TRBV2 | NA | TGTGCCAATAGCGGGAGCTCCTACAATGAGCAGTTCTTC | CANSGSSYNEQFF
TRBJ2-3 | NA | TRBV2 | few | TGTGCCAGCAGTGAACGGCTCCTAGTGACTAGCACAGATACGCAGTATTTT | CASSERLLVTSTDTQYF
TRBJ1-2 | NA | TRBV28 | NA | TGTGCCAGCAGTTTTGGGCAGGGTTACTACACCTTC | CASSFGQGYYTF
TRBJ2-2 | NA | TRBV5-1 | few | TGCGCCAGCAGCCGTTCCGGGACGGGGGCCGGGGAGCTGTTTTTT | CASSRSGTGAGELFF
TRBJ1-4 | TRBD1 | TRBV6-1 | many | TGTGCCAGCAGTGAAGGAACGGCTTGGGACAGGGAAGAAAAACTGTTTTTT | CASSEGTAWDREEKLFF
TRBJ2-2 | NA | TRBV25-1 | few | TGTGCCAGCAAGCCGGACGCCACCGGGGAGCTGTTTTTT | CASKPDATGELFF
TRBJ2-3 | TRBD2 | TRBV4-3 | NA | TGCGCCAGCAGCCAAGCTACTAGCGGGAGTGACGCGCAGTATTTT | CASSQATSGSDAQYF
TRBJ2-1 | NA | TRBV20-1 | many | TGCAGTGCTAGAGTTCTAGCATCGTTCAATGAGCAGTTCTTC | CSARVLASFNEQFF
TRBJ2-3 | NA | TRBV12-3/TRBV12-4 | NA | TGTGCCAGCAGTCTCAGACCAGATACGCAGTATTTT | CASSLRPDTQYF
TRBJ1-6 | NA | TRBV9 | many | TGTGCCAGCAGCGCCTCCGGGACACTCGTCTGGAATTCACCCCTCCACTTT | CASSASGTLVWNSPLHF
TRBJ2-3 | NA | TRBV12-5 | many | TGTGCTAGTGGTTTAGGGACAAGCGGCTACACAGATACGCAGTATTTT | CASGLGTSGYTDTQYF
TRBJ2-1 | NA | TRBV4-1 | few | TGCGCCAGCAGCCAAGACCCGGGACCCCCGCCGAATGAGCAGTTCTTC | CASSQDPGPPPNEQFF
TRBJ2-7 | NA | TRBV12-3/TRBV12-4 | NA | TGTGCCAGCAGTTTAGCGGGAGATAGTTACGAGCAGTACTTC | CASSLAGDSYEQYF
TRBJ2-3 | NA | TRBV24-1 | many | TGTGCCACCAGTCGGAACGGGGGTAGTAATACGCAGTATTTT | CATSRNGGSNTQYF
TRBJ2-7 | NA | TRBV13 | NA | TGTGCCAGCAGCCTACGAGGGACAGAGCAGTACTTC | CASSLRGTEQYF
TRBJ1-1 | NA | TRBV6-6 | NA | TGTGCCAGCCAAAGGGTAGGGATGAACACTGAAGCTTTCTTT | CASQRVGMNTEAFF
TRBJ2-7 | TRBD1 | TRBV7-2 | few | TGTGCCAGCAGCCTGGACAGGCCCTACGAGCAGTACTTC | CASSLDRPYEQYF
TRBJ2-3 | NA | TRBV3-1 | NA | TGTGCCAGCAGCCAAGACGGCCCCACAGATACGCAGTATTTT | CASSQDGPTDTQYF
TRBJ2-5 | NA | TRBV29-1 | many | TGCAGCGTTGAGCCCGACCGGAGAGAGACCCAGTACTTC | CSVEPDRRETQYF
TRBJ1-1 | TRBD1 | TRBV6-2/TRBV6-3 | medium-sized | TGTGCCAGCATCGGACAGGGGAAGACTGAAGCTTTCTTT | CASIGQGKTEAFF
TRBJ2-6 | NA | TRBV28 | few | TGTGCCAGCAGTTTGTCCTATGCAGGGGCCAACGTCCTGACTTTC | CASSLSYAGANVLTF
TRBJ2-1 | TRBD2 | TRBV4-1 | many | TGCGCCAGCAGTATTAGCGGGGGGATGACCTACAATGAGCAGTTCTTC | CASSISGGMTYNEQFF
TRBJ2-7 | NA | TRBV20-1 | many | TGCAGTGCTCTTATATCTGGACACGAATACGAGCAGTACTTC | CSALISGHEYEQYF